This entry lists 2 T cell receptor beta chains sequenced from one sample in a study of beta chain features in type 1 diabetes. Expressed TCRB transcripts got sequenced, as all isolated RNA was reverse transcribed. The protocol was immunoSEQ multiplex PCR, while the TCRdb copy is restricted to in-frame clones and leaves out a portion. The profile shows a few hundred thousand clones, about 15% of them singletons. Sequencing used naive CD4+ T cells from blood. These receptors were taken from a young woman in good health.

The chain is built from TRBV27 and TRBJ2-7; 9 nucleotides align to TRBD1. The germline V gene encodes CDR1 MNHEY and CDR2 SMNVEV (reference sequence). The V segment lost 7 bases and the J segment 2 bases; nucleotides outside the gene matches: 12. The CDR3 is made up of 16 amino acids. The CDR3 loop reads CASMDEPGTGPYEQYF. The CDR3 DNA follows: TGTGCCAGCATGGATGAACCCGGGACAGGGCCCTACGAGCAGTACTTC.

Only a few counts were recorded for this clone. This chain uses TRBV7-9 with TRBJ2-5, with TRBD2 matching over 10 bases. CDR1 SEHNR and CDR2 FQNEAQ come from the germline V gene (reference sequence). This CDR3 is 16 amino acids long. V was clipped by 5 bases and J by 4 bases; unmatched bases: 10. The CDR3 region has the DNA TGTGCCAGCAGCCCCGGTCTAGCGGGAGATCGAGAGACCCAGTACTTC. Protein product: CASSPGLAGDRETQYF.